The clone carrying this TCR beta chain was observed a handful of times. The antigen is undetermined. This entry comes from a study of T cell responses to AZD1222 COVID-19 vaccine. Study-level points and caveats: Nearly half of the spike-specific TCRs reportedly recognize variant regions that carry no mutations. White British people made up most donors, females outnumbered males, and clonal diversity was possibly underestimated.

Germline V gene data show CDR1 as SNHLY and CDR2 as FYNNEI. After removal of 9 bases from V and 5 bases from J, the junction contained 10 bases not matched to a gene. CDR3 size: 14 residues. Some clones are missing from TCRdb's copy, which holds only in-frame ones; the method was immunoSEQ multiplex PCR. The repertoire consists of 75,000 to 95,000 clones, with around nine tenths occurring once and the leading ten covering 4.2%. This receptor was taken from an adult in good health. The chain couples TRBV2 to TRBJ1-1; 9 bases agree with TRBD1. The sequencing here drew on peripheral blood, taken on day 0 of AZD1222 vaccination. The CDR3, as DNA: TGTGCCAGGGACCGGGACAGGGTGGGAACTGAAGCTTTCTTT. Residues: CARDRDRVGTEAFF.